The subject of this entry is one TCR beta chain. TCRdb reprocessed the RACE reads via MiXCR and lists one record per CDR3 protein. The profile shows tens of thousands of distinct CDR3 sequences, approximately 7% of them singletons. These data are taken from a study of human T cells and chemical hapten exposure. Study background: Each patch test put 0.01% DPC on the upper back, and results were read at 6 days.

The junction had 6 bases not matched to a gene; V was cut back by 4 bases and J by 2 bases. The CDR3 spans 17 residues. Germline V lookup: CDR1 SGHRS, CDR2 YFSETQ. Time point specified: pre-sensitization, week 0. Indicated treatment: therapeutic diphenylcyclopropenone sensitization with weekly scalp DPC. Drawing of blood took place ahead of applying each patch test. The study drew its donors from alopecia patients who were 18 to 70 years old and suitable for DPC. The starting material, unfractionated whole blood, was used for total RNA extraction. The input for sequencing was whole blood, taken in connection with sensitization to the hapten diphenylcyclopropenone (DPC). The rearrangement uses TRBV5-1 and TRBJ2-6; 10 bases line up with TRBD2. The sequence derives from a woman under 40 with alopecia areata. Some clones in this sample may be carry-over from other donors' samples. The DNA for the CDR3 is TGCGCCAGCAGCAGCCCAGCGGGGGGGCCTGGGGCCAACGTCCTGACTTTC. Translated, it gives CASSSPAGGPGANVLTF.